These 2 T cell receptor beta chains were all obtained from the same sample, sequenced in a study of cytomegalovirus exposure and HLA in healthy donors. Generated by immunoSEQ multiplex PCR, the TCRdb table keeps only in-frame clones and is missing some. The top ten hold around 1.9% of the sample, which has 140,000 to 150,000 clones, about 94% seen once. The sequencing input was PBMCs. The source is a man aged 18 to 30 in good health and CMV-seropositive.

The chain is built from TRBV5-1 and TRBJ2-2; TRBD2 aligns across 9 bases. The V segment lost 4 bases and the J segment 4 bases; nucleotides outside the gene matches: 2. Germline V CDR1 and CDR2: SGHRS, YFSETQ. This CDR3 region has 14 residues. The CDR3 is CASSVTSGTGELFF. DNA for the CDR3: TGCGCCAGCAGCGTGACTAGCGGCACCGGGGAGCTGTTTTTT.

This clone was recorded once. The V gene is TRBV5-1, the J gene TRBJ2-7; 10 bases line up with TRBD1. CDR1 and CDR2 from the germline V gene are SGHRS and YFSETQ. This CDR3 is built from 14 residues. The trim removed 4 bases at V and 2 bases at J, leaving 3 bases unmatched. The CDR3 region has the DNA TGCGCCAGCAGCGACGGACAGGGGGCCTACGAGCAGTACTTC. As protein: CASSDGQGAYEQYF.